This T cell receptor beta chain emerged from a study of neurological immune-mediated disorders. Sorted libraries used 1 million CD4+ or CD8+ T cells. Over 190 million TCR-beta sequences from 15-18 subjects came from every sequencing run. TCRdb itself ran the 5' RACE reads through MiXCR, one entry per CDR3 protein. The sample has about 17,000 distinct CDR3 sequences; 3.5% are singletons. V was cut by 0 bases and J by 4 bases, with 14 bases left in between. The CDR3 has 15 amino acids. Germline V gene data show CDR1 as SGHRS and CDR2 as YFSETQ. This clonotype occurred many times. The antigen is not known. Study results and limitations: The absence of any CDR3 amino acid sequence shared by expanded clones across subjects suggests that repertoires were private in all groups.

The rearrangement links TRBV5-1 to TRBJ2-7; D is unresolved. This receptor was obtained from a woman aged 40-49 years in good health. The sample was CD8+ T cells from blood. The CDR3 DNA reads as TGCGCCAGCAGCTTGGATCCGAACGGCGGATACGAGCAGTACTTC. Translating gives CASSLDPNGGYEQYF. Variable domain in full (rest from reference TRBV5-1 and TRBJ2-7): KAGVTQTPRYLIKTRGQQVTLSCSPISGHRSVSWYQQTPGQGLQFLFEYFSETQRNKGNFPGRFSGRQFSNSRSEMNVSTLELGDSALYLCASSLDPNGGYEQYFGPGTRLTVT.